Following are 5 T cell receptor beta chains from one sample sequenced in a study of control samples from healthy donors and cancer patients. Clones were sequenced by immunoSEQ multiplex PCR, and TCRdb holds only the in-frame ones, with some missing. The top ten clones hold roughly 3.2% of a sample with approximately 150,000 clones, about 90% of them seen once. Sequencing was performed on blood. The receptors here all came from a man aged 25 to 40 in good health.

This chain connects TRBV7-2 to TRBJ1-2, with no clear D. The V gene's germline CDR1 is SGHTA and CDR2 FQGNSA. The CDR3 sequence is 15 residues long. V was cut by 8 bases and J by 3 bases, with 19 bases left in between. CDR3 DNA sequence: TGTGCCAGCTCCAAATACCTCCGCCGACACTATGGCTACACCTTC. Its protein product is CASSKYLRRHYGYTF.

The chain employs TRBV9 and TRBJ2-3, with D maybe TRBD2 (5 bases). Germline loops: CDR1 SGDLS, CDR2 YYNGEE. The CDR3 has 16 amino acids. Trimming took off 0 bases at V and 0 bases at J, with 11 bases between the two ends. CDR3 sequence (DNA): TGTGCCAGCAGCGTAGGTCAGTGGACTAGCACAGATACGCAGTATTTT. It encodes CASSVGQWTSTDTQYF.

This clone was recorded once. This chain joins TRBV28 and TRBJ1-3; a possible D gene is TRBD1 (6 bases). In germline, CDR1 is MDHEN, CDR2 SYDVKM. V lost 5 bases and J 4 bases, leaving 15 bases between the germline ends. CDR3 length: 15 amino acids. The CDR3 is CASSPRTVFGNTIYF. The CDR3 DNA sequence: TGTGCCAGCAGTCCACGGACAGTATTCGGAAACACCATATATTTT.

V gene TRBV7-2 combines with J gene TRBJ1-2; no firm D call. The CDR3 is 16 residues long. The germline V gene has CDR1 SGHTA and CDR2 FQGNSA. V shed 5 bases and J shed 3 bases, with 19 bases lying between them. The CDR3 region has the DNA TGTGCCAGCAGCCCCGCTTGGCTGAGTGGAGACTATGGCTACACCTTC. Its protein is CASSPAWLSGDYGYTF.

The V call is TRBV28, the J call TRBJ1-5; no firm D call. The CDR3 extends over 15 amino acids. Trimming shortened V by 7 bases and J by 7 bases, and 20 bases separated the two germline ends. Germline V gives CDR1 MDHEN, CDR2 SYDVKM. CDR3 sequence reads: CASTTPRVSYQPQHF. DNA for the CDR3: TGTGCCAGCACCACTCCTAGGGTGTCGTACCAGCCCCAGCATTTT.